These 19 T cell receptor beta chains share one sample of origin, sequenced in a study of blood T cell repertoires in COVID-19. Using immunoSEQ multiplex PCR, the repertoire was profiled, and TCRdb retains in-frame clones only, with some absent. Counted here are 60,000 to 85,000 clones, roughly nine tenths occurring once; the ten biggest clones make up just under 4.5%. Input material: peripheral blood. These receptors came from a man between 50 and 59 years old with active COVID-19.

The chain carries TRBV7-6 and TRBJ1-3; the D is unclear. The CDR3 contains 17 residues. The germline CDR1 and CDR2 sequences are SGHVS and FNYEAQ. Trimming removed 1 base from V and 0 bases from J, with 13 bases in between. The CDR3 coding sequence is TGTGCCAGCAGCTTAGTCGCTTCCCGGAGCTCTGGAAACACCATATATTTT. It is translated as CASSLVASRSSGNTIYF.

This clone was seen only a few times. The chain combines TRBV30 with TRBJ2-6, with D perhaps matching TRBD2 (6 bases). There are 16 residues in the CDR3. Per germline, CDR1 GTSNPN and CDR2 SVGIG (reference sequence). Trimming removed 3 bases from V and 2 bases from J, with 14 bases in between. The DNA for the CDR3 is TGTGCCTGGAGAAAAATCGGGGGTGCTGGGGCCAACGTCCTGACTTTC. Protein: CAWRKIGGAGANVLTF.

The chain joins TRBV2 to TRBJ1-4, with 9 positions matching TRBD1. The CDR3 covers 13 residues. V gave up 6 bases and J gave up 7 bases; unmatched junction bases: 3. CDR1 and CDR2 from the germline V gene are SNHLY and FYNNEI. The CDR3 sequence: CASRGTGPEKLFF. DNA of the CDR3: TGTGCCAGCAGAGGGACAGGGCCTGAAAAACTGTTTTTT.

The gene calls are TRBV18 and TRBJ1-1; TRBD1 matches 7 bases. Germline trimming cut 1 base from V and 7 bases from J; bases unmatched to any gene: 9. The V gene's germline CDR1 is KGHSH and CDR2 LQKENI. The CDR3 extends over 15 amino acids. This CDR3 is CASSPQAGGFGEAFF. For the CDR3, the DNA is TGTGCCAGCTCACCACAGGCAGGGGGGTTCGGTGAAGCTTTCTTT.

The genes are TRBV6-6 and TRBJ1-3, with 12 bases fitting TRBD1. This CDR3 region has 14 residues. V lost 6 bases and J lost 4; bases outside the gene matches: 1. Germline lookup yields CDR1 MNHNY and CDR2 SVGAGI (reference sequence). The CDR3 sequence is CASRGQGAGNTIYF. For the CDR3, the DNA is TGTGCCAGCAGGGGACAGGGGGCAGGAAACACCATATATTTT.

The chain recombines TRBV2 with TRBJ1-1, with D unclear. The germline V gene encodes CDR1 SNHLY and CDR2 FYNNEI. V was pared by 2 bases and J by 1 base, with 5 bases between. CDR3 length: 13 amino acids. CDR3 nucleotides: TGTGCCAGCAGTGAATCGGGGAACACTGAAGCTTTCTTT. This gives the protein CASSESGNTEAFF. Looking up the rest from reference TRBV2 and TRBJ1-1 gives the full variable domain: EPEVTQTPSHQVTQMGQEVILRCVPISNHLYFYWYRQILGQKVEFLVSFYNNEISEKSEIFDDQFSVERPDGSNFTLKIRSTKLEDSAMYFCASSESGNTEAFFGQGTRLTVV.

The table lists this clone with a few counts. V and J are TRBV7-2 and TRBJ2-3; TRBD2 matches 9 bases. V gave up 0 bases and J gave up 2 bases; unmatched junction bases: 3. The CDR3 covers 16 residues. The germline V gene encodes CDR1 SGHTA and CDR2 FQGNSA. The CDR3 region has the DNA TGTGCCAGCAGCTTAGCACCTAGCGGGACCACAGATACGCAGTATTTT. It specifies CASSLAPSGTTDTQYF.

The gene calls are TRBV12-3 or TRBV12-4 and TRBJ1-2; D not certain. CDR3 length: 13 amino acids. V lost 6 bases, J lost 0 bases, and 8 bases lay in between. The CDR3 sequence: CASSSKPNYGYTF. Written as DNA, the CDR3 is TGTGCCAGCAGCTCCAAGCCTAACTATGGCTACACCTTC.

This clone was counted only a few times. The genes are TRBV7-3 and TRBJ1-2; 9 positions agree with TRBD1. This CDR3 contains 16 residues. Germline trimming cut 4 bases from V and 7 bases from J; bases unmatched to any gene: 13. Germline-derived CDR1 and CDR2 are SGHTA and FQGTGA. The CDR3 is CASSSTGTGMIGGYTF. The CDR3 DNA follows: TGTGCCAGCAGCTCCACCGGGACAGGGATGATTGGTGGCTACACCTTC.

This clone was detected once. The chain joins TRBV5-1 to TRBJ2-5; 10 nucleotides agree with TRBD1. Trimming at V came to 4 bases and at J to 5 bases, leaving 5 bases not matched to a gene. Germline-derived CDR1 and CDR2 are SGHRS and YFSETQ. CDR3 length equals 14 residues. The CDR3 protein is CASSVDRGKETQYF. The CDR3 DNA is TGCGCCAGCAGCGTGGACAGGGGGAAGGAGACCCAGTACTTC.

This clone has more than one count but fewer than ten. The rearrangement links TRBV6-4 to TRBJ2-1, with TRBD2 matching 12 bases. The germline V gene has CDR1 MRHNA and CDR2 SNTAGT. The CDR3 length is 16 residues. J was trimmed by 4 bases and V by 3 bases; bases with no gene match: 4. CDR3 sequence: CASSESGTSGYNEQFF. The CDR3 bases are TGTGCCAGCAGTGAAAGCGGGACTAGCGGGTACAATGAGCAGTTCTTC.

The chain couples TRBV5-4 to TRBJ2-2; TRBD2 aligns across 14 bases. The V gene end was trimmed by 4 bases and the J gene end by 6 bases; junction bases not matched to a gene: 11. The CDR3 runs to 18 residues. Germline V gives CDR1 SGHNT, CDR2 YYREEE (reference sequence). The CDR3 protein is CASSPQGTSGRRAGELFF. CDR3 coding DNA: TGTGCCAGCAGCCCCCAAGGGACTAGCGGGAGAAGGGCCGGGGAGCTGTTTTTT.

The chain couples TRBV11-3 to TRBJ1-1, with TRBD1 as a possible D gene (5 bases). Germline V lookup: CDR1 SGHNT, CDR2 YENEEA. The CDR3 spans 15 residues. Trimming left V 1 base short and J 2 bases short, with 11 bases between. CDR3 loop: CASSLVSGANTEAFF. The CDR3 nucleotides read TGTGCCAGCAGCTTAGTGAGCGGGGCCAACACTGAAGCTTTCTTT.

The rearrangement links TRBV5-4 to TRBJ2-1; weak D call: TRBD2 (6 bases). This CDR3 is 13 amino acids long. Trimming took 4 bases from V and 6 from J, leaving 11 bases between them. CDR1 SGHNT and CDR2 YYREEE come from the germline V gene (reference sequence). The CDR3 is CASSRGTSNEQFF. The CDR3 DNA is TGTGCCAGCAGCCGCGGGACTTCCAATGAGCAGTTCTTC.

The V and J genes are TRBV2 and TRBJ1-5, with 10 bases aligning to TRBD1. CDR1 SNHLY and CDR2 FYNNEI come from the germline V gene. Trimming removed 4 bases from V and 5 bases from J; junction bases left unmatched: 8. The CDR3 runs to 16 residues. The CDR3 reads CASSGRGTGADQPQHF. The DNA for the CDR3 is TGTGCCAGCAGTGGTCGGGGGACAGGGGCGGATCAGCCCCAGCATTTT.

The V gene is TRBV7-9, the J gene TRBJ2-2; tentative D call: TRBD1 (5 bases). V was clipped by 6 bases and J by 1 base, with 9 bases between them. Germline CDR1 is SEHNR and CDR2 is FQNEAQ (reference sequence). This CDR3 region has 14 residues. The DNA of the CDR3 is TGTGCCAGCAGAAGCGACAGGAACACCGGGGAGCTGTTTTTT. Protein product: CASRSDRNTGELFF. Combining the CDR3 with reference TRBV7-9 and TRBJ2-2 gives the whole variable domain DTGVSQNPRHKITKRGQNVTFRCDPISEHNRLYWYRQTLGQGPEFLTYFQNEAQLEKSRLLSDRFSAERPKGSFSTLEIQRTEQGDSAMYLCASRSDRNTGELFFGEGSRLTVL.

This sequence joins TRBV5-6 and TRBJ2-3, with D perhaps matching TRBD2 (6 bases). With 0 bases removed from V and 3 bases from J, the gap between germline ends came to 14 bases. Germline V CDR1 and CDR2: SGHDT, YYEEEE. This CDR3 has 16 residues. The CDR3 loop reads CASSLERGALTDTQYF. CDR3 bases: TGTGCCAGCAGCTTGGAACGCGGGGCCCTTACAGATACGCAGTATTTT.

Here the CDR3 DNA reads TGTGCCAGTAGTATTAACAGGTTGACAAGGAGCTCCTACAATGAGCAGTTCTTC. Its translation is CASSINRLTRSSYNEQFF. The chain is built from TRBV19 and TRBJ2-1; D possibly corresponds to TRBD1 (5 bases). V gave up 3 bases and J gave up 0 bases, with 18 bases separating them. CDR3 length: 18 amino acids. Per germline, CDR1 LNHDA and CDR2 SQIVND (reference sequence).

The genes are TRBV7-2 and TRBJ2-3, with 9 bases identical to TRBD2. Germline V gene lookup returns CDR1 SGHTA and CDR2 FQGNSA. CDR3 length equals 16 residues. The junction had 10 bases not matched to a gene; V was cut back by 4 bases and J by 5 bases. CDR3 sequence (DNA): TGTGCCAGCAGCTCTCCTGGCGGGAGGGCGAGAGATACGCAGTATTTT. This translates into CASSSPGGRARDTQYF.